These T cell receptor beta chains were read from a single sample in a study of identical twins. MiXCR, applied by TCRdb to the 5' RACE reads, yields one record per CDR3 protein. The sample carries about 530,000 distinct CDR3 sequences, around 24% recorded once. These records were also assigned to another study, of yellow fever vaccine responses in identical twins.

Material: CD4+ T cells sorted from blood. The receptors were gathered from a woman in her late teens or twenties in good health. The CDR3 runs from the conserved cysteine through the conserved F or W. Each record gives: J gene, clone size, D gene, V gene, CDR3 length, CDR3 protein, CDR3 DNA. The D gene is left open where the match is weak. The size of a clone is reported for some rows only, either as once, few or many, or as a class for expanded clones.

TRBJ2-1,NA,TRBD1,TRBV25-1,16,CASSPRQGYSYNEQFF,TGTGCCAGCAGTCCCCGACAGGGTTACTCCTACAATGAGCAGTTCTTC
TRBJ2-4,few,NA,TRBV15,16,CATSRGVSGPKNIQYF,TGTGCCACCAGCAGAGGTGTTAGCGGCCCCAAAAACATTCAGTACTTC
TRBJ2-3,many,TRBD2,TRBV12-3/TRBV12-4,15,CASSSSGGAQDTQYF,TGTGCCAGCAGTTCTAGCGGGGGGGCCCAAGATACGCAGTATTTT
TRBJ2-6,NA,NA,TRBV12-3/TRBV12-4,16,CASSLGIGSGANVLTF,TGTGCCAGCAGTTTGGGTATCGGCTCTGGGGCCAACGTCCTGACTTTC
TRBJ2-1,once,NA,TRBV14,15,CASSPNAVSYNEQFF,TGTGCCAGCAGCCCTAATGCGGTCTCCTACAATGAGCAGTTCTTC
TRBJ1-4,NA,TRBD1,TRBV12-3/TRBV12-4,18,CASSLATGRAPTNEKLFF,TGTGCCAGCAGTTTAGCGACAGGGAGAGCCCCAACTAATGAAAAACTGTTTTTT
TRBJ2-2,NA,NA,TRBV20-1,15,CSAVKSSERTGELFF,TGCAGTGCTGTAAAATCTAGCGAGAGGACCGGGGAGCTGTTTTTT
TRBJ2-1,NA,NA,TRBV2,13,CASNVDGDNEQFF,TGTGCCAGCAACGTTGACGGAGACAATGAGCAGTTCTTC
TRBJ1-1,many,TRBD1,TRBV12-3/TRBV12-4,13,CASTRATGFEAFF,TGTGCCAGCACCCGGGCGACAGGGTTTGAAGCTTTCTTT
TRBJ2-2,few,NA,TRBV23-1,17,CASSHLGLEGGTGELFF,TGCGCCAGCAGTCACCTTGGACTGGAGGGGGGTACCGGGGAGCTGTTTTTT
TRBJ2-3,NA,NA,TRBV4-1,15,CASSQVAHRTDTQYF,TGCGCCAGCAGCCAAGTAGCACATCGCACAGATACGCAGTATTTT